Below are 26 T cell receptor beta chains sequenced from a single sample in a study of blood T cell repertoires in COVID-19. Repertoires were generated with immunoSEQ multiplex PCR, while TCRdb's copy carries only in-frame clones and drops some. Of about 150,000 clones listed, around 83% are singletons. The sequencing input was peripheral blood. Source of these receptors: a woman aged 60-70 years with COVID-19, enrolled during active disease.

The J gene is TRBJ1-1, the V gene TRBV7-2; D is undetermined. V was shortened by 3 bases and J by 4 bases, with 6 bases between the two germline ends. The CDR3 has 12 residues. The germline V gene has CDR1 SGHTA and CDR2 FQGNSA. As DNA, the CDR3 is TGTGCCAGCAGCTTGTATTCCACTGAAGCTTTCTTT. This encodes CASSLYSTEAFF.

This clone was counted only a few times. V and J are TRBV5-6 and TRBJ1-5, with D unresolved. V was clipped by 2 bases and J by 1 base, with 7 bases between them. The CDR3 is 14 residues long. The germline V gene encodes CDR1 SGHDT and CDR2 YYEEEE. The CDR3 loop is CASSFGFSNQPQHF. The CDR3 nucleotides read TGTGCCAGCAGCTTCGGGTTCAGCAATCAGCCCCAGCATTTT.

The rearrangement links TRBV24-1 to TRBJ1-5; D is unclear. CDR3 length: 12 residues. Germline CDR1 and CDR2: KGHDR and SFDVKD. V shed 5 bases and J shed 7 bases, with 8 bases lying between them. The CDR3 nucleotides read TGTGCCACCAGTGCCGGAGGACAGCCCCAGCATTTT. It translates to CATSAGGQPQHF.

This chain uses TRBV7-9 with TRBJ1-6; 7 nucleotides match TRBD1. The CDR3 has 19 residues. The germline V gene encodes CDR1 SEHNR and CDR2 FQNEAQ (reference sequence). Trimming at V came to 5 bases and at J to 6 bases, leaving 19 bases not matched to a gene. The CDR3 spells CASSLPTGDPKSGNSPLHF. CDR3 nucleotides: TGTGCCAGCAGCCTACCCACAGGGGACCCTAAATCGGGTAATTCACCCCTCCACTTT.

The gene calls are TRBV5-1 and TRBJ2-3, with D tentatively TRBD1 (5 bases). Germline values: CDR1 SGHRS, CDR2 YFSETQ. Trimming took off 2 bases at V and 2 bases at J, with 9 bases between the two ends. The CDR3 is made up of 14 amino acids. The CDR3 loop is CASSFDRVTDTQYF. The CDR3 nucleotides read TGCGCCAGCAGCTTTGACAGAGTCACAGATACGCAGTATTTT.

V usage is TRBV6-5 and J usage is TRBJ1-1; D is possibly TRBD1 (5 bases). The CDR3 loop spans 12 amino acids. V was clipped by 7 bases and J by 5 bases, with 11 bases between them. Germline V gene sequence: CDR1 MNHEY, CDR2 SVGAGI. CDR3 in DNA: TGTGCCAGCATAGGGGTTCGGACTGAAGCTTTCTTT. Its protein product is CASIGVRTEAFF.

The chain has TRBV12-3 or TRBV12-4 and TRBJ1-1; D not certain. V was trimmed by 5 bases and J by 3 bases, leaving 10 bases between them. The CDR3 loop spans 13 amino acids. The CDR3 region is CASSPRGYTEAFF. CDR3 nucleotides: TGTGCCAGCAGTCCCCGGGGTTACACTGAAGCTTTCTTT.

A note on this clone: The sample holds other DNA sequences that translate to the same CDR3. The V and J genes are TRBV6-5 and TRBJ2-3; 10 nucleotides align to TRBD2. V was pared by 8 bases and J by 1 base, with 3 bases of the junction left unmatched. The germline V gene has CDR1 MNHEY and CDR2 SVGAGI. This CDR3 region has 14 residues. CDR3 in amino acids: CASWTSGRTDTQYF. DNA of the CDR3: TGTGCCAGCTGGACTAGCGGACGCACAGATACGCAGTATTTT.

The chain carries TRBV29-1 and TRBJ1-6, with TRBD1 matching over 8 bases. CDR3 size: 13 residues. Germline CDR1 SQVTM, CDR2 ANQGSEA. V lost 6 bases and J lost 7; bases outside the gene matches: 5. Here the CDR3 DNA reads TGCAGCGTCCTCCGGGACAGGAATTCACCCCTCCACTTT. It yields the protein CSVLRDRNSPLHF.

The V gene is TRBV9, the J gene TRBJ1-2; D is undetermined. The CDR3 runs to 13 residues. CDR1 SGDLS and CDR2 YYNGEE come from the germline V gene. V lost 3 bases to trimming and J lost 6 bases, with 12 bases between them. CDR3 DNA: TGTGCCAGCAGCGGCCTCGGGATCGATGGCTACACCTTC. It is translated as CASSGLGIDGYTF.

The CDR3 DNA reads as TGCGCCAGCAGCTTGGCCGCCCTGGAGCAATCGGGGTATGGCTACACCTTC. This codes for CASSLAALEQSGYGYTF. This sequence joins TRBV5-1 and TRBJ1-2; no reliable D call. Trimming removed 0 bases at V and 5 bases at J, with 20 bases between. CDR1 SGHRS and CDR2 YFSETQ come from the germline V gene. CDR3 length equals 17 residues.

The chain links TRBV13 to TRBJ2-3, with TRBD2 matching over 14 bases. V was clipped by 5 bases and J by 4 bases; unmatched bases: 5. This CDR3 is 16 amino acids long. The germline CDR1 and CDR2 sequences are PRHDT and FYEKMQ (reference sequence). The CDR3 bases are TGTGCCAGCAGCCTCGGGACTAGCGGGAGCGCAGATACGCAGTATTTT. Translated: CASSLGTSGSADTQYF. Complete variable domain (other parts from reference TRBV13 and TRBJ2-3): AAGVIQSPRHLIKEKRETATLKCYPIPRHDTVYWYQQGPGQDPQFLISFYEKMQSDKGSIPDRFSAQQFSDYHSELNMSSLELGDSALYFCASSLGTSGSADTQYFGPGTRLTVL.

The table lists this clone with a count of one. The chain employs TRBV19 and TRBJ1-1, with 8 bases fitting TRBD1. The germline V gene has CDR1 LNHDA and CDR2 SQIVND (reference sequence). The CDR3 covers 15 residues. The ends lost 1 base at V and 5 bases at J; junction bases unmatched: 6. The CDR3 nucleotides are TGTGCCAGTAGTATAGCTCAGGGGGCATTGACTGAAGCTTTCTTT. Residues: CASSIAQGALTEAFF. Variable domain in full (rest from reference TRBV19 and TRBJ1-1): DGGITQSPKYLFRKEGQNVTLSCEQNLNHDAMYWYRQDPGQGLRLIYYSQIVNDFQKGDIAEGYSVSREKKESFPLTVTSAQKNPTAFYLCASSIAQGALTEAFFGQGTRLTVV.

The CDR3, as DNA: TGTGCCACCAGTGATTCGGGACATAGTGAAGCTTTCTTT. This sequence encodes CATSDSGHSEAFF. V usage is TRBV24-1 and J usage is TRBJ1-1; possibly TRBD1 for D (6 bases). Germline V gene data show CDR1 as KGHDR and CDR2 as SFDVKD. This CDR3 spans 13 amino acids. Trimming pared 2 bases from V and 7 bases from J, leaving 10 bases between.

This clone was seen a single time. The chain recombines TRBV11-2 with TRBJ1-1, with a possible D match to TRBD1 (5 bases). V was pared by 3 bases and J by 0 bases, with 11 bases between. The CDR3 runs to 15 residues. Germline V gives CDR1 SGHAT, CDR2 FQNNGV. For the CDR3, the DNA is TGTGCCAGCAGCTTCGGTGACAGAATGAACACTGAAGCTTTCTTT. It yields the protein CASSFGDRMNTEAFF.

The V call is TRBV11-2, the J call TRBJ1-2; 8 nucleotides match TRBD1. Germline loops: CDR1 SGHAT, CDR2 FQNNGV. Losses at the gene ends were 0 bases for V and 6 bases for J; bases not matched to a gene: 0. The CDR3 consists of 13 residues. Here the CDR3 DNA reads TGTGCCAGCAGCTTAGACAGGGGGCATGGCTACACCTTC. Encoded protein: CASSLDRGHGYTF.

The chain joins TRBV19 to TRBJ1-5, with 8 bases fitting TRBD1. V trimming: 4 bases; J trimming: 6 bases; junction bases outside the gene matches: 5. Germline lookup yields CDR1 LNHDA and CDR2 SQIVND (reference sequence). The CDR3 length is 14 residues. The CDR3 protein is CASSTGQGSQPQHF. Here the CDR3 DNA reads TGTGCCAGTAGTACTGGACAGGGAAGTCAGCCCCAGCATTTT.

V is TRBV6-5 and J is TRBJ1-3, with D possibly being TRBD1 (6 bases). The V end was cut by 2 bases, the J end by 1 base, with 9 bases between. Germline V gives CDR1 MNHEY, CDR2 SVGAGI. This CDR3 region has 15 residues. CDR3 DNA: TGTGCCAGCAGTTACACGGGACAATCTGGAAACACCATATATTTT. Its translation is CASSYTGQSGNTIYF.

The V gene is TRBV6-6, the J gene TRBJ1-1, with unresolved D. The length of the CDR3 is 14 residues. Trimming took off 3 bases at V and 5 bases at J, with 13 bases between the two ends. Germline V gene sequence: CDR1 MNHNY, CDR2 SVGAGI (reference sequence). In nucleotides, the CDR3 is TGTGCCAGCAGTTATGACCGGGGTGTAACTGAAGCTTTCTTT. Translating gives CASSYDRGVTEAFF.

V usage is TRBV5-1 and J usage is TRBJ1-2; tentatively, D is TRBD1 (5 bases). CDR3 size: 15 residues. V was shortened by 0 bases and J by 6 bases, with 15 bases between the two germline ends. Germline V gives CDR1 SGHRS, CDR2 YFSETQ. The CDR3 sequence is CASSLGGVFRDGYTF. Written as DNA, the CDR3 is TGCGCCAGCAGCTTGGGTGGCGTTTTCAGGGATGGCTACACCTTC.

The chain combines TRBV9 with TRBJ1-1, with D maybe TRBD1 (6 bases). Germline lookup yields CDR1 SGDLS and CDR2 YYNGEE. The CDR3 contains 14 residues. The germline V and J ends were trimmed by 2 bases and 5 bases, with 13 bases remaining between them. This CDR3 is CASSVAGAKTEAFF. In nucleotides, the CDR3 is TGTGCCAGCAGCGTGGCGGGGGCTAAAACTGAAGCTTTCTTT.

The chain has TRBV3-1 (or the pseudogene TRBV3-2) and TRBJ2-1; D not resolved. Germline lookup yields CDR1 LGHDT and CDR2 YNNKEL (reference sequence). This CDR3 spans 14 amino acids. Trimming left V 4 bases short and J 7 bases short, with 14 bases between. This CDR3 is CASSPEPVANEQFF. The CDR3 DNA reads TGTGCCAGCAGCCCCGAACCGGTCGCTAATGAGCAGTTCTTC.

V and J are TRBV18 and TRBJ1-1, with 8 nucleotides matching TRBD1. The CDR3 contains 15 residues. Germline assignment: CDR1 KGHSH and CDR2 LQKENI. V dropped 3 bases and J dropped 4; count of bases not matched to a gene: 7. CDR3 nucleotide sequence: TGTGCCAGCTCACCCACTTATGGACAGGGCACTGAAGCTTTCTTT. Translated: CASSPTYGQGTEAFF.

The CDR3 bases are TGCGCCAGCAGCTTAAATATAGCGGCGAACACCGGGGAGCTGTTTTTT. This translates into CASSLNIAANTGELFF. The chain couples TRBV5-1 to TRBJ2-2; the D gene is possibly TRBD2 (6 bases). The germline V gene encodes CDR1 SGHRS and CDR2 YFSETQ. Trimming cost V 2 bases and J 0 bases, with 11 bases left between them. This CDR3 comprises 16 residues.

Only one count was recorded for this clone. The rearrangement joins TRBV9 to TRBJ1-2, with D unclear. The CDR3 spans 13 residues. Trimming took 0 bases from V and 8 from J, leaving 11 bases between them. Germline CDR1 and CDR2: SGDLS and YYNGEE. Written as DNA, the CDR3 is TGTGCCAGCAGCGTAGAGGGAGGATGGGGCTACACCTTC. This gives the protein CASSVEGGWGYTF.

The chain links TRBV7-8 to TRBJ2-7; D gene unclear. Germline V CDR1 and CDR2: SGHVS, FQNEAQ. The CDR3 has 12 amino acids. Trimming shortened V by 5 bases and J by 3 bases, and 8 bases separated the two germline ends. The CDR3 region has the DNA TGTGCCAGCAGCATGTACAACTACGAGCAGTACTTC. It specifies CASSMYNYEQYF.